Listed below are T cell receptor beta chains from one sample, sequenced in a study of T cells after yellow fever vaccination. TCRdb analysed the 5' RACE reads with MiXCR anew, one entry per CDR3 protein. The table has some 350,000 distinct CDR3 sequences, approximately 10% seen once; the top ten hold around 20%. Sequenced here: PBMCs, sampled on the day of the first yellow fever vaccination. The receptors shown here come from a man aged 18-30 years who received the YFV17D yellow fever vaccine. Each CDR3 is given with its conserved first and last residue. A D gene is named only where the DNA matches it firmly. Clone size is given for some rows only: seen once, a few or many times, or a class if the clone is expanded.

len: 13
abundance: .
d_gene: .
j_gene: TRBJ2-1
v_gene: TRBV7-2
CDR3nt: TGTGCCAGCAGCTTGGGGCGAGCCTACGAGCAGTTCTTC
CDR3aa: CASSLGRAYEQFF

len: 13
abundance: few
d_gene: TRBD1
j_gene: TRBJ1-1
v_gene: TRBV12-3/TRBV12-4
CDR3nt: TGTGCCAGCAGTTTGGACAGGGGAATACGAGCTTTCTTT
CDR3aa: CASSLDRGIRAFF

len: 13
abundance: few
d_gene: .
j_gene: TRBJ1-4
v_gene: TRBV29-1
CDR3nt: TGCAGCGTAACTGGACGGCTTAATGAAAAACTGTTTTTT
CDR3aa: CSVTGRLNEKLFF

len: 12
abundance: .
d_gene: .
j_gene: TRBJ2-1
v_gene: TRBV20-1
CDR3nt: TGCAGTGCCCCACGACCCGGGCATGAGCAGTTCTTC
CDR3aa: CSAPRPGHEQFF

len: 15
abundance: few
d_gene: TRBD1
j_gene: TRBJ1-2
v_gene: TRBV5-1
CDR3nt: TGCGCCAGCAGCGAAAAACAGGGGACGGACTATGGCTACACCTTC
CDR3aa: CASSEKQGTDYGYTF

len: 15
abundance: .
d_gene: TRBD2
j_gene: TRBJ2-1
v_gene: TRBV7-2
CDR3nt: TGTGCCAGCAGCCCTGCGGGACTAGGCCCCCATGAGCAGTTCTTC
CDR3aa: CASSPAGLGPHEQFF

len: 13
abundance: .
d_gene: .
j_gene: TRBJ2-7
v_gene: TRBV7-2
CDR3nt: TGTGCCAGAAGCCCATCCGGGCCTTACGAGCAGTACTTC
CDR3aa: CARSPSGPYEQYF

len: 15
abundance: few
d_gene: .
j_gene: TRBJ1-1
v_gene: TRBV6-2/TRBV6-3
CDR3nt: TGTGCCAGCACCCACCGGAGAGGATCTGACACTGAAGCTTTCTTT
CDR3aa: CASTHRRGSDTEAFF

len: 13
abundance: .
d_gene: .
j_gene: TRBJ2-2
v_gene: TRBV12-3/TRBV12-4
CDR3nt: TGTGCCACGTTGACTAGTAATAACGGGGAGCTGTTTTTT
CDR3aa: CATLTSNNGELFF

len: 14
abundance: many
d_gene: .
j_gene: TRBJ1-1
v_gene: TRBV5-5
CDR3nt: TGTGCCAGCAGCTTGGTTCAACTAAACACTGAAGCTTTCTTT
CDR3aa: CASSLVQLNTEAFF

len: 15
abundance: few
d_gene: .
j_gene: TRBJ1-1
v_gene: TRBV7-6
CDR3nt: TGTGCCAGCAGATCCGACATGACAGGGAACACTGAAGCTTTCTTT
CDR3aa: CASRSDMTGNTEAFF

len: 17
abundance: many
d_gene: .
j_gene: TRBJ2-4
v_gene: TRBV29-1
CDR3nt: TGCAGCGTTGAAGGAGCTCTGACAGACCTAGCCAAAAACATTCAGTACTTC
CDR3aa: CSVEGALTDLAKNIQYF

len: 13
abundance: few
d_gene: .
j_gene: TRBJ1-5
v_gene: TRBV29-1
CDR3nt: TGCAGCGTTGTTTCCAGGGAAGATCAGCCCCAGCATTTT
CDR3aa: CSVVSREDQPQHF

len: 13
abundance: many
d_gene: TRBD2
j_gene: TRBJ2-5
v_gene: TRBV24-1
CDR3nt: TGTGCCACGCAGGGACTAGACCAAGAGACCCAGTACTTC
CDR3aa: CATQGLDQETQYF

len: 13
abundance: few
d_gene: TRBD1
j_gene: TRBJ1-1
v_gene: TRBV6-2/TRBV6-3
CDR3nt: TGTGCCAGCAAACGGGACAGTTTCACTGAAGCTTTCTTT
CDR3aa: CASKRDSFTEAFF

len: 12
abundance: few
d_gene: .
j_gene: TRBJ1-6
v_gene: TRBV7-2
CDR3nt: TGTGCCAGCAGCTTACGGGGCTCACCCCTCCACTTT
CDR3aa: CASSLRGSPLHF

len: 13
abundance: few
d_gene: .
j_gene: TRBJ1-4
v_gene: TRBV7-2
CDR3nt: TGTGCCAGCAGCCGAGAGAGTGGGGAAAAACTGTTTTTT
CDR3aa: CASSRESGEKLFF

len: 19
abundance: .
d_gene: TRBD2
j_gene: TRBJ2-1
v_gene: TRBV6-2/TRBV6-3
CDR3nt: TGTGCCAGCAGTCGAAAGACTAGCGGGGGACCTTCCTCCTACAATGAGCAGTTCTTC
CDR3aa: CASSRKTSGGPSSYNEQFF

len: 14
abundance: .
d_gene: TRBD2
j_gene: TRBJ2-7
v_gene: TRBV5-1
CDR3nt: TGCGCCAGCAGCTTTAGGGGACTAGTCAACGAGCAGTACTTC
CDR3aa: CASSFRGLVNEQYF

len: 13
abundance: .
d_gene: TRBD1
j_gene: TRBJ1-2
v_gene: TRBV27
CDR3nt: TGTGCCAGCAGTGGGACAGCCCGCTATGGCTACACCTTC
CDR3aa: CASSGTARYGYTF

len: 15
abundance: .
d_gene: .
j_gene: TRBJ1-4
v_gene: TRBV28
CDR3nt: TGTGCCAGCTCCACCCGCGTGGCCCCTGATGAAAAACTGTTTTTT
CDR3aa: CASSTRVAPDEKLFF

len: 13
abundance: few
d_gene: TRBD1
j_gene: TRBJ1-6
v_gene: TRBV6-5
CDR3nt: TGTGCCAGCAGTTTTAGACAGGGTGCACCCCTCCACTTT
CDR3aa: CASSFRQGAPLHF

len: 16
abundance: few
d_gene: TRBD1
j_gene: TRBJ2-7
v_gene: TRBV7-9
CDR3nt: TGTGCCAGCAGCTCCGGGCCTGACAGGGGGCAGGTCGAGCAGTACTTC
CDR3aa: CASSSGPDRGQVEQYF

len: 14
abundance: .
d_gene: .
j_gene: TRBJ2-1
v_gene: TRBV27
CDR3nt: TGTGCCAGCAGTTTAACAGGGTCCTACAATGAGCGGTTCTTC
CDR3aa: CASSLTGSYNERFF

len: 15
abundance: few
d_gene: .
j_gene: TRBJ2-1
v_gene: TRBV27
CDR3nt: TGTGCCAGCAGTCTATTAGCGGAGACCTACAATGAGCAGTTCTTC
CDR3aa: CASSLLAETYNEQFF

len: 16
abundance: few
d_gene: .
j_gene: TRBJ1-4
v_gene: TRBV6-5
CDR3nt: TGTGCCAGCAGTTACCTATGGACAGCCGCTAATGAAAAACTGTTTTTT
CDR3aa: CASSYLWTAANEKLFF

len: 14
abundance: .
d_gene: TRBD2
j_gene: TRBJ2-3
v_gene: TRBV3-1
CDR3nt: TGTGCCAGCATCCCTAGCGGAGGATCGGGTACGCAGTATTTT
CDR3aa: CASIPSGGSGTQYF

len: 14
abundance: few
d_gene: .
j_gene: TRBJ1-1
v_gene: TRBV4-3
CDR3nt: TGCGCCAGCAGCGGAACCACCCGCCTCGGCAGAGCTTTCTTT
CDR3aa: CASSGTTRLGRAFF

len: 14
abundance: few
d_gene: .
j_gene: TRBJ1-5
v_gene: TRBV3-1
CDR3nt: TGTGCCAGCAGCCAAAGGTCTGGGTATCAGCCCCAGCATTTT
CDR3aa: CASSQRSGYQPQHF

len: 17
abundance: .
d_gene: TRBD2
j_gene: TRBJ2-2
v_gene: TRBV3-1
CDR3nt: TGTGCCTCCTGCCAAGAAACGGGAGGGATTGGCACCGGGGAGCTGTTTTTT
CDR3aa: CASCQETGGIGTGELFF

len: 15
abundance: .
d_gene: .
j_gene: TRBJ2-1
v_gene: TRBV25-1
CDR3nt: TGTGCCAGACACCGACAGTCAACGTCCTACAATGAGCAGTTCTTC
CDR3aa: CARHRQSTSYNEQFF

len: 22
abundance: .
d_gene: .
j_gene: TRBJ1-4
v_gene: TRBV19
CDR3nt: TGTGCCAGTAGTAAGCGGGTGGCGCGGACAGATCCATGGATGGCAACTAATGAAAAACTGTTTTTT
CDR3aa: CASSKRVARTDPWMATNEKLFF

len: 17
abundance: few
d_gene: TRBD1
j_gene: TRBJ2-2
v_gene: TRBV5-1
CDR3nt: TGCGCCAGCAGCTTCGACCCCGGGACAGGCAACACCGGGGAGCTGTTTTTT
CDR3aa: CASSFDPGTGNTGELFF

len: 14
abundance: .
d_gene: .
j_gene: TRBJ1-5
v_gene: TRBV10-3
CDR3nt: TGTGCCATCAGTGAACGGACTAGCAATCAGCCCCAGCATTTT
CDR3aa: CAISERTSNQPQHF

len: 18
abundance: .
d_gene: .
j_gene: TRBJ2-2
v_gene: TRBV5-6
CDR3nt: TGTGCCAGCAGCTTCCCGGGTCGACCTAAGTGGGGTACTGGGGAGCTGTTTTTT
CDR3aa: CASSFPGRPKWGTGELFF

len: 15
abundance: few
d_gene: TRBD2
j_gene: TRBJ2-1
v_gene: TRBV20-1
CDR3nt: TGCAGTGCTAACAAGCGGGGGAACTCCTACAATGAGCAGTTCTTC
CDR3aa: CSANKRGNSYNEQFF

len: 16
abundance: .
d_gene: .
j_gene: TRBJ2-5
v_gene: TRBV7-7
CDR3nt: TGTGCTAGCAGTTCCGCACACTCTAGCTGGGAAGAGACCCAGTACTTC
CDR3aa: CASSSAHSSWEETQYF

len: 15
abundance: .
d_gene: TRBD1
j_gene: TRBJ2-2
v_gene: TRBV5-1
CDR3nt: TGCGCCAGCAGGGCCGGGACAGGGGGAACCGGGGAGCTGTTTTTT
CDR3aa: CASRAGTGGTGELFF

len: 13
abundance: .
d_gene: .
j_gene: TRBJ1-1
v_gene: TRBV7-9
CDR3nt: TGTGCCAGCAGCCTTATACAGGAGGCTGAAGCTTTCTTT
CDR3aa: CASSLIQEAEAFF

len: 16
abundance: .
d_gene: TRBD1
j_gene: TRBJ2-1
v_gene: TRBV5-1
CDR3nt: TGCGCCAGCAGCGCGACAGGGTCCAGCTCCTACAATGAGCAGTTCTTC
CDR3aa: CASSATGSSSYNEQFF

len: 20
abundance: .
d_gene: TRBD2
j_gene: TRBJ2-1
v_gene: TRBV24-1
CDR3nt: TGTGCCACCAGTGAGAGGCCGGGACTAGCGGGGGGAAGCTCCTACAATGAGCAGTTCTTC
CDR3aa: CATSERPGLAGGSSYNEQFF

len: 14
abundance: .
d_gene: .
j_gene: TRBJ2-3
v_gene: TRBV11-2
CDR3nt: TGTGCCAGCAGCGCCGCAGCCTTGGTCGATACGCAGTATTTT
CDR3aa: CASSAAALVDTQYF

len: 15
abundance: few
d_gene: .
j_gene: TRBJ2-7
v_gene: TRBV19
CDR3nt: TGTGCCAGTAGTGACCCCCAGGGGTTCTCCTACGAGCAGTACTTC
CDR3aa: CASSDPQGFSYEQYF

len: 13
abundance: few
d_gene: TRBD1
j_gene: TRBJ1-2
v_gene: TRBV14
CDR3nt: TGTGCCAGCAGCCCTCAACAGGGGACTGGCTACACCTTC
CDR3aa: CASSPQQGTGYTF

len: 16
abundance: many
d_gene: .
j_gene: TRBJ2-1
v_gene: TRBV21-1
CDR3nt: TGTGCCAGCAGCAAAAGTTATAACAGGAATTACAATGAGCAGTTCTTC
CDR3aa: CASSKSYNRNYNEQFF

len: 12
abundance: many
d_gene: .
j_gene: TRBJ2-2
v_gene: TRBV6-2/TRBV6-3
CDR3nt: TGTGCCAGCAGCCATTTCACCGGGGAGCTGTTTTTT
CDR3aa: CASSHFTGELFF

len: 13
abundance: few
d_gene: .
j_gene: TRBJ2-1
v_gene: TRBV19
CDR3nt: TGTGCCAGTAGTGTTACAGGGTACAATGAGCAGTTCTTC
CDR3aa: CASSVTGYNEQFF

len: 16
abundance: few
d_gene: .
j_gene: TRBJ2-3
v_gene: TRBV7-8
CDR3nt: TGTGCCAGCAGCTCAAACCCCGGGACGCTCCCAGATACGCAGTATTTT
CDR3aa: CASSSNPGTLPDTQYF

len: 13
abundance: many
d_gene: .
j_gene: TRBJ2-1
v_gene: TRBV7-2
CDR3nt: TGTGCCAGCAGCTTGATTGAGGACAATGAGCAGTTCTTC
CDR3aa: CASSLIEDNEQFF

len: 16
abundance: once
d_gene: TRBD2
j_gene: TRBJ2-3
v_gene: TRBV6-5
CDR3nt: TGTGCCAGCAGTTACTTGACTAGCGGGACCACAGATACGCAGTATTTT
CDR3aa: CASSYLTSGTTDTQYF

len: 16
abundance: .
d_gene: TRBD1
j_gene: TRBJ1-2
v_gene: TRBV12-3/TRBV12-4
CDR3nt: TGTGCCAGCAGTTTACGTAACAGGGGGGTTGGCTATGGCTACACCTTC
CDR3aa: CASSLRNRGVGYGYTF

len: 15
abundance: .
d_gene: .
j_gene: TRBJ2-3
v_gene: TRBV5-8
CDR3nt: TGTGCCAGCAGCTTGAGGGGGGACCGCACAGATACGCAGTATTTT
CDR3aa: CASSLRGDRTDTQYF

len: 17
abundance: .
d_gene: .
j_gene: TRBJ1-5
v_gene: TRBV24-1
CDR3nt: TGTGCCACCAGTGACCTACAGGGATTTTATAGCAATCAGCCCCAGCATTTT
CDR3aa: CATSDLQGFYSNQPQHF

len: 16
abundance: .
d_gene: .
j_gene: TRBJ2-5
v_gene: TRBV18
CDR3nt: TGTGCCAGCTCACCATATGTAGGACATCTCCAAGAGACCCAGTACTTC
CDR3aa: CASSPYVGHLQETQYF

len: 14
abundance: many
d_gene: TRBD1
j_gene: TRBJ1-1
v_gene: TRBV3-1
CDR3nt: TGTGCCAGCAGCCAACTTGACAGGGGCACTGAAGCTTTCTTT
CDR3aa: CASSQLDRGTEAFF

len: 13
abundance: many
d_gene: .
j_gene: TRBJ2-3
v_gene: TRBV24-1
CDR3nt: TGTGCCACCAGTGATCCGCCGCGGGATACGCAGTATTTT
CDR3aa: CATSDPPRDTQYF

len: 14
abundance: .
d_gene: TRBD1
j_gene: TRBJ2-5
v_gene: TRBV5-6
CDR3nt: TGTGCCAGCAGCTGGACAGGGGAGGAAAGGACCCAGTACTTC
CDR3aa: CASSWTGEERTQYF

len: 13
abundance: .
d_gene: .
j_gene: TRBJ1-6
v_gene: TRBV30
CDR3nt: TGTGCCGGCTCAAGCTCCTATAATTCACCCCTCCACTTT
CDR3aa: CAGSSSYNSPLHF